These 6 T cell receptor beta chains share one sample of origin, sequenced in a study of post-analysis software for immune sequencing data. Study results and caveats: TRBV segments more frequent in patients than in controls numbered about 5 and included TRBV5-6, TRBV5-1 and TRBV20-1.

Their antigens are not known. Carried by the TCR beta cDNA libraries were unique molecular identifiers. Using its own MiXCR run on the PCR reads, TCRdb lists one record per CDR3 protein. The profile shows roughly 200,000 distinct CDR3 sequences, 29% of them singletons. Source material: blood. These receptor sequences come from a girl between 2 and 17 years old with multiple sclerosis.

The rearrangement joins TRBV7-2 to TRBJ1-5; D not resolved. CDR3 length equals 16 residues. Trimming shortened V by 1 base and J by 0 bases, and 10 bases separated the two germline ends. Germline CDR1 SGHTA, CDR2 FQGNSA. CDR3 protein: CASSLEGSYSNQPQHF. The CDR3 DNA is TGTGCCAGCAGCTTAGAGGGCAGCTATAGCAATCAGCCCCAGCATTTT.

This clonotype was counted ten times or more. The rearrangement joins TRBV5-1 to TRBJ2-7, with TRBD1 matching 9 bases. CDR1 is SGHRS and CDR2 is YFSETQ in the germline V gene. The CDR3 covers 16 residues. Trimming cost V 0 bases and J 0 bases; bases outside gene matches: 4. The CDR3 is CASSLAGTGISYEQYF. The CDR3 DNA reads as TGCGCCAGCAGCTTGGCCGGGACAGGGATCTCCTACGAGCAGTACTTC. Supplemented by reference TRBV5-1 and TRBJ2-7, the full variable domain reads KAGVTQTPRYLIKTRGQQVTLSCSPISGHRSVSWYQQTPGQGLQFLFEYFSETQRNKGNFPGRFSGRQFSNSRSEMNVSTLELGDSALYLCASSLAGTGISYEQYFGPGTRLTVT.

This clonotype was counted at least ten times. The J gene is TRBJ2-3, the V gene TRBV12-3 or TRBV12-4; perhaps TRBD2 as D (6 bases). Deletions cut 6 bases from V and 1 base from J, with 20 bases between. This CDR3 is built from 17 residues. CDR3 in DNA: TGTGCCAGCAGGCCCCACCGGGGAGGAGACGGCACAGATACGCAGTATTTT. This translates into CASRPHRGGDGTDTQYF.

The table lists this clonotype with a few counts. The CDR3 bases are TGCGCCAGCAGCTTGGTCTTAGAGAACTACAATGAGCAGTTCTTC. Amino acid sequence: CASSLVLENYNEQFF. The rearrangement links TRBV5-1 to TRBJ2-1; D is uncertain. Germline lookup yields CDR1 SGHRS and CDR2 YFSETQ. The CDR3 consists of 15 residues. Trimming stripped 0 bases from V and 3 bases from J, with 10 bases between.

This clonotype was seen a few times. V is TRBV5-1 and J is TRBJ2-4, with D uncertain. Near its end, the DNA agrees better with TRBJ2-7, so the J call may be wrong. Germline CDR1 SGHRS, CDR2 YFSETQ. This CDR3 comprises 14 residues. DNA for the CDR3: TGCGCCAGCAGCTTGTATGCGGATTCTCGCGAGCAGTACTTC. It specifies CASSLYADSREQYF.

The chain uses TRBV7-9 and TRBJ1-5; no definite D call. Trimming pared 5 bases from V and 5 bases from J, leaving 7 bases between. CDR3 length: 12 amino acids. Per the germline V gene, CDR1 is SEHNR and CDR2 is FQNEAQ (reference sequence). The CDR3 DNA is TGTGCCAGCAGCCCTCGGGATCAGCCCCAGCATTTT. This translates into CASSPRDQPQHF.